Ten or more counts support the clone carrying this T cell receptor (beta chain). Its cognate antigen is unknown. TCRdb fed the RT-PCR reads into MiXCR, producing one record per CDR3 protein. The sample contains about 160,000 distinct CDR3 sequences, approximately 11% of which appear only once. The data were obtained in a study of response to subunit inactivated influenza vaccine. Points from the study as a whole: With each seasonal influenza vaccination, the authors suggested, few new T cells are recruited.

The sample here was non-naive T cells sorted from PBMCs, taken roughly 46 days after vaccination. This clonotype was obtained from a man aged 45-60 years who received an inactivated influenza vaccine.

CDR3 sequence reads: CATSDMTSGRTGEQFF. CDR3 DNA sequence: TGTGCCACCAGTGATATGACTAGCGGGAGAACGGGTGAGCAGTTCTTC. This rearrangement joins TRBV24-1 to TRBJ2-1; the match to TRBD2 covers 12 bases. Germline V CDR1 and CDR2: KGHDR, SFDVKD. The trim removed 3 bases at V and 9 bases at J, leaving 8 bases unmatched. The CDR3 runs to 16 residues.